This TCR beta chain was retrieved from a study of identical twins (dated by TCRdb to the mid-2010s). With respect to the entire study: The study deep-sequenced TCR alpha and beta repertoires from monozygotic twins, unrelated adults of various ages and cord blood to test whether fetal clonotypes persist. Replicate twin experiments were performed at different times using different library preparation protocols to rule out contamination.

The CDR3 holds 13 amino acids from the cysteine to the phenylalanine. Kept here is only the CDR3 DNA, which spans 39 bases and is read in frame from base 1. Trimming removed 7 bases from V and 5 bases from J, leaving 14 bases between the germline ends. CDR1 and CDR2 (SQVTM, ANQGSEA) derive from the germline V gene. All donors were healthy Caucasians. Three unrelated non-twin adults were additionally sequenced: a male aged 18 to 29, a male aged 50 to 60 and a female aged 50 to 60. Miltenyi CD45RO+ enrichment and human naive T-cell isolation kits were used to isolate memory (CD45RO+) and naive T cells from PBMC. Libraries were constructed by 5' RACE. Sequencing used an Illumina HiSeq 2000. Template switching added a universal primer binding site, and the final cDNA carried a unique molecular identifier that allowed TCR cDNA molecules to be counted accurately. First-strand cDNA for TCR alpha and beta chains was synthesized from specific primers in the conserved constant-segment region. Each cDNA library was double barcoded, with a SMART-Mk sample barcode plus Illumina barcodes, to control for contamination. TruSeq adapter sequences along with Illumina sample barcodes were introduced in two successive PCR steps. Sequencing of the TCR alpha and beta cDNA libraries was done on the Illumina HiSeq platform using custom primers. On the authors' methods: MiGEC was used to process raw reads and extract unique molecular identifiers, and MiXCR was used to find CDR3 positions. Recombination models were inferred per individual with the repgenHMM and IGoR tools using an EM algorithm. The analysis of shared clonotypes was done with the tcR package in R, with sharing normalized by the product of cloneset sizes. Out-of-frame nonproductive sequences were analyzed to study raw recombination free of thymic and clonal selection effects. TCRdb took the public reads, trimmed them with fastp at Q25, ran MiXCR for clone calling and kept in-frame beta chains. CDR3 protein duplicates are merged, each entry listing the most common genes and DNA. For this entry, the V and J calls and clone size follow TCRdb and not the study's own pipeline. The sample contains hundreds of thousands of distinct CDR3 sequences, approximately 6% of them found a single time. The top ten hold roughly 2% of the sample.

To note about this clonotype: This clone's antigen is unknown. Per-nucleotide qualities are absent, and no much larger clonotype sits a single base away.

General study outcomes and caveats: Compared with coincidental sharing between unrelated individuals, an excess of low generation-probability sequences was observed among out-of-frame TCR alpha sequences shared between twins. Abundant cord blood beta clonotypes had fewer insertions, young adult naive repertoires showed a similar but weaker trend, and memory repertoires showed no such trend. Out-of-frame TCR alpha sharing in monozygotic twins was systematically underestimated by recombination models, whereas sharing between unrelated individuals was in agreement with the recombination models. Because the same donors could not be followed over many years, the conclusions depended on cross-sectional statistical analysis. A weaker excess of twin sharing was found in beta out-of-frame sequences because the signal-to-noise ratio was lowered by fewer shared sequences. Invariant T cells such as MAIT and iNKT could partly confound zero-insertion analyses, though diverse VJ usage argued against this for most clonotypes.

The sequence derives from a man younger than 35 in good health. The sequence is built from TRBV29-1 and TRBJ1-4, with TRBD1 perhaps the D gene, on 5 matching bases. The sequencing input was naive T cells sorted from blood. Taken with the paper, the label for cell subset or site translates to: cells isolated with a human naive T-cell isolation kit. In nucleotide form, the sequence is TGCAGCGCCGGGGGACGACTCAATGAAAAACTGTTTTTT. The encoded protein is CSAGGRLNEKLFF.